The 22 T cell receptor beta chains below come from one sample, sequenced in a study of cytomegalovirus exposure and HLA in healthy donors. It was with 60 Vbeta and 13 Jbeta primers that the PCR ran. Some clones are missing from TCRdb's copy, which holds only in-frame ones; the method was immunoSEQ multiplex PCR. The sample consists of more than 200,000 clones, roughly 68% of them appearing once. Sequenced: PBMCs. These receptors were collected from a man aged 40-50 years in good health and CMV-seropositive.

V and J are TRBV13 and TRBJ2-5; a possible D gene is TRBD2 (5 bases). The DNA end is more similar to TRBJ2-7, so the J call may be wrong. The CDR3 is 16 amino acids. The germline gives CDR1 PRHDT, CDR2 FYEKMQ (reference sequence). CDR3 nucleotides: TGTGCCAGCAGCTCAACGAGGGCACCCCAATCCTACGAGCAGTACTTC. As protein: CASSSTRAPQSYEQYF.

This clone was counted a few times. J is TRBJ2-3 and V is TRBV5-1; 7 bases fit TRBD2. CDR1 and CDR2 (germline): SGHRS, YFSETQ. The CDR3 extends over 16 amino acids. V dropped 2 bases and J dropped 0; count of bases not matched to a gene: 6. CDR3 in amino acids: CASSFGAGDSTDTQYF. CDR3 DNA sequence: TGCGCCAGCAGCTTCGGGGCGGGGGACAGCACAGATACGCAGTATTTT.

The V and J genes are TRBV5-4 and TRBJ1-2; no clear D. Germline CDR1 SGHNT, CDR2 YYREEE (reference sequence). Trimming shortened V by 4 bases and J by 3 bases, and 13 bases separated the two germline ends. The CDR3 covers 14 residues. CDR3 coding DNA: TGTGCCAGCAGCCCCGGGCCCGGGGACTATGGCTACACCTTC. Its protein is CASSPGPGDYGYTF.

The rearrangement links TRBV5-4 to TRBJ2-1, with 9 bases matching TRBD2. The CDR3 runs to 15 residues. The germline V gene encodes CDR1 SGHNT and CDR2 YYREEE (reference sequence). Trimming at V came to 1 base and at J to 6 bases, leaving 5 bases not matched to a gene. CDR3 sequence reads: CASSLSAGGPNEQFF. The CDR3 coding sequence is TGTGCCAGCAGCTTGTCCGCGGGGGGGCCCAATGAGCAGTTCTTC.

The rearrangement joins TRBV5-1 to TRBJ2-5; TRBD2 agrees at 7 bases. CDR3 length equals 14 residues. V lost 0 bases to trimming and J lost 3 bases; unmatched junction nucleotides: 2. Germline V CDR1 and CDR2: SGHRS, YFSETQ. The CDR3 DNA is TGCGCCAGCAGCTTGGCCGGGGGGAAAGAGACCCAGTACTTC. This gives the protein CASSLAGGKETQYF.

This clone was observed a few times. The J gene is TRBJ2-7, the V gene TRBV2; TRBD1 matches 8 bases. CDR1 is SNHLY, CDR2 FYNNEI, per germline. The CDR3 spans 13 residues. V was clipped by 8 bases and J by 4 bases; unmatched bases: 7. CDR3 sequence (DNA): TGTGCCAGCGGACAGGGAGATACTTACGAGCAGTACTTC. Its protein product is CASGQGDTYEQYF.

J is TRBJ2-3 and V is TRBV4-3; 11 positions match TRBD2. Germline V lookup: CDR1 LGHNA, CDR2 YSLEER. The CDR3 runs to 18 residues. V was pared by 1 base and J by 3 bases, with 9 bases of the junction left unmatched. CDR3: CASSQGGLAGGQTDTQYF. Here the CDR3 DNA reads TGCGCCAGCAGCCAAGGCGGGCTAGCGGGGGGACAGACAGATACGCAGTATTTT.

This clone was recorded a few times. The chain links TRBV11-3 to TRBJ1-5; maybe TRBD1 (6 bases). Germline V gene sequence: CDR1 SGHNT, CDR2 YENEEA. The CDR3 has 16 amino acids. Between the trimmed V and J ends, which lost 6 bases and 1 base, there was a span of 16 bases. DNA of the CDR3: TGTGCCAGCAGGGGAAAAGGGGGATTGAGCAATCAGCCCCAGCATTTT. It is translated as CASRGKGGLSNQPQHF.

This chain uses TRBV9 with TRBJ2-7, with D tentatively TRBD2 (6 bases). The CDR3 sequence is 12 residues long. Trimming removed 7 bases at V and 2 bases at J, with 10 bases between. Germline V lookup: CDR1 SGDLS, CDR2 YYNGEE. DNA of the CDR3: TGTGCCAGCTCTAGCGACGCCTACGAGCAGTACTTC. Its protein product is CASSSDAYEQYF.

This clone appeared a single time. The chain joins TRBV7-9 to TRBJ1-1; 10 bases agree with TRBD1. From germline, CDR1 is SEHNR and CDR2 FQNEAQ (reference sequence). V trimming: 5 bases; J trimming: 1 base; junction bases outside the gene matches: 4. This CDR3 contains 15 residues. CDR3 amino acids: CASSPRTGGNTEAFF. The CDR3 bases are TGTGCCAGCAGCCCTAGGACAGGGGGGAACACTGAAGCTTTCTTT.

The gene calls are TRBV6-1 and TRBJ2-1, with TRBD2 matching over 11 bases. This CDR3 comprises 17 residues. The germline gives CDR1 MNHNS, CDR2 SASEGT. J was trimmed by 6 bases and V by 1 base; bases with no gene match: 8. This CDR3 is CASSEGNLAGGLNEQFF. Written as DNA, the CDR3 is TGTGCCAGCAGTGAAGGGAATCTAGCGGGGGGTCTCAATGAGCAGTTCTTC.

V and J are TRBV11-2 and TRBJ2-7, with D possibly matching TRBD2 (5 bases). The CDR3 is 18 amino acids. V lost 1 base and J 6 bases, leaving 25 bases between the germline ends. Germline V gene sequence: CDR1 SGHAT, CDR2 FQNNGV. CDR3 protein: CASSLVYPRGPQMGEQYF. The CDR3, as DNA: TGTGCCAGCAGCTTAGTTTATCCTAGAGGGCCACAGATGGGCGAGCAGTACTTC.

This clone was picked up one time. Different DNA sequences within this sample yield the same CDR3. The V gene is TRBV28, the J gene TRBJ2-7; 8 nucleotides align to TRBD1. Germline V gene sequence: CDR1 MDHEN, CDR2 SYDVKM. The CDR3 runs to 14 residues. Trimming removed 3 bases from V and 2 bases from J; junction bases left unmatched: 3. The CDR3 loop reads CASSFGQGPYEQYF. The DNA of the CDR3 is TGTGCCAGCAGTTTCGGACAGGGCCCCTACGAGCAGTACTTC.

The chain recombines TRBV27 with TRBJ2-6; D remains ambiguous. Trimming stripped 6 bases from V and 6 bases from J, with 9 bases between. The germline V gene encodes CDR1 MNHEY and CDR2 SMNVEV (reference sequence). The CDR3 runs 13 residues. In DNA form, the CDR3 reads TGTGCCAGCAGCCCAGATCTGGCCAACGTCCTGACTTTC. This translates into CASSPDLANVLTF.

The chain couples TRBV7-9 to TRBJ1-1; D might be TRBD1 (6 bases). V lost 3 bases and J lost 1, with 9 bases in between. The CDR3 runs to 14 residues. Germline CDR1 and CDR2: SEHNR and FQNEAQ (reference sequence). CDR3 sequence: CASSFRGANTEAFF. The CDR3, as DNA: TGTGCCAGCAGCTTCCGGGGGGCGAACACTGAAGCTTTCTTT.

V is TRBV11-2 and J is TRBJ2-1; no definite D call. The ends were cut back, 3 bases at V and 6 bases at J, with 9 bases in the middle. The CDR3 spans 13 residues. CDR1 SGHAT and CDR2 FQNNGV come from the germline V gene. CDR3 sequence (DNA): TGTGCCAGCAGCTTTCCCAGTTCCAATGAGCAGTTCTTC. Residues: CASSFPSSNEQFF.

CDR3 nucleotides: TGCGCCAGCAGCTTGACAGGGGGGGGCTATGAGCAGTTCTTC. The encoded protein is CASSLTGGGYEQFF. V gene TRBV5-1 combines with J gene TRBJ2-1; D may be TRBD1 (8 bases). V was cut by 1 base and J by 8 bases, with 13 bases left in between. This CDR3 has 14 residues. CDR1 is SGHRS and CDR2 is YFSETQ in the germline V gene.

The rearrangement links TRBV7-9 to TRBJ2-1; 9 positions match TRBD2. CDR1 and CDR2 from the germline V gene are SEHNR and FQNEAQ (reference sequence). V trimming: 1 base; J trimming: 3 bases; junction bases outside the gene matches: 4. This CDR3 has 16 residues. CDR3 loop: CASSLEASGDYNEQFF. The CDR3 bases are TGTGCCAGCAGCTTAGAAGCTAGCGGGGACTACAATGAGCAGTTCTTC.

The chain carries TRBV5-6 and TRBJ1-1; the D gene is possibly TRBD1 (6 bases). The CDR3 totals 14 residues. The V gene's germline CDR1 is SGHDT and CDR2 YYEEEE. Trimming removed 0 bases at V and 5 bases at J, with 11 bases between. CDR3 protein: CASSLATGWTEAFF. The CDR3 nucleotides read TGTGCCAGCAGCTTGGCAACAGGGTGGACTGAAGCTTTCTTT.

This clone occurred a few times. The rearrangement joins TRBV7-2 to TRBJ2-7; D gene uncertain. Germline V gives CDR1 SGHTA, CDR2 FQGNSA. V shed 7 bases and J shed 2 bases, with 9 bases lying between them. The CDR3 contains 12 residues. The CDR3 region is CASTTDAYEQYF. CDR3 DNA: TGTGCCAGCACCACTGATGCCTACGAGCAGTACTTC.

This rearrangement joins TRBV11-2 to TRBJ1-2; 9 bases fit TRBD1. The V and J ends lost 5 bases and 8 bases, in that order; junction bases with no gene match: 9. Per germline, CDR1 SGHAT and CDR2 FQNNGV. The CDR3 spans 14 residues. The DNA of the CDR3 is TGTGCCAGCAGCGCCTTACAGGGGGCGGGAGGCTACACCTTC. Its protein is CASSALQGAGGYTF. Together with reference TRBV11-2 and TRBJ1-2, the CDR3 gives the full variable domain: EAGVAQSPRYKIIEKRQSVAFWCNPISGHATLYWYQQILGQGPKLLIQFQNNGVVDDSQLPKDRFSAERLKGVDSTLKIQPAKLEDSAVYLCASSALQGAGGYTFGSGTRLTVV.

This rearrangement joins TRBV13 to TRBJ2-3; 8 positions agree with TRBD2. Germline V gives CDR1 PRHDT, CDR2 FYEKMQ (reference sequence). This CDR3 has 16 residues. With V trimmed by 6 bases and J by 6 bases, 14 bases remained unmatched. The CDR3 spells CASSFGGGSSPDTQYF. In nucleotides, the CDR3 is TGTGCCAGCAGTTTTGGCGGGGGGTCGTCTCCGGATACGCAGTATTTT.